The 25 T cell receptor beta chains presented below share a single source sample, sequenced in a study of T cells after posttransplantation cyclophosphamide (dated by TCRdb to 2016 to 2018). The label giving this sample's treatment or condition can be read as: high-dose cyclophosphamide on days +3 and +4 as single-agent GVHD prophylaxis. Busulfan and fludarabine conditioning, a related or unrelated marrow graft, and cyclophosphamide on days +3 and +4 were given to PTCy patients. The library was built by means of the immunoSEQ multiplex PCR assay. Held by TCRdb, this immuneACCESS table contains in-frame sequences only and omits some clones. Under half of the omission traces to an unresolved V gene where checked; the cause of the rest is unknown. This sample holds fewer than 8,500 clones; roughly 79% were observed only once. Of the sample, 25% to 30% is held by the ten largest clones. Source: CD8+ T cells sorted from PBMCs, taken 1404 days after allogeneic stem cell transplant with posttransplant cyclophosphamide. These receptor sequences come from a female patient aged 50 to 60 who received an allogeneic stem cell transplant from a related donor, was CMV-positive, and had no GVHD. Some T cells present after a transplant may be cells of the graft donor.

The V call is TRBV5-6, the J call TRBJ2-5, with D perhaps TRBD1 (6 bases). The germline gives CDR1 SGHDT, CDR2 YYEEEE. The V and J ends lost 0 bases and 2 bases respectively, with 17 bases between them. The CDR3 contains 17 residues. The CDR3 sequence: CASSLATRTASQETQYF. CDR3 nucleotide sequence: TGTGCCAGCAGCTTGGCCACACGGACAGCCTCACAAGAGACCCAGTACTTC.

V usage is TRBV9 and J usage is TRBJ2-5, with TRBD1 identical over 9 bases. This CDR3 comprises 13 residues. CDR1 and CDR2 from the germline V gene are SGDLS and YYNGEE. Germline trimming cut 2 bases from V and 10 bases from J; bases unmatched to any gene: 6. This CDR3 is CASSVGTGRDQYF. Written as DNA, the CDR3 is TGTGCCAGCAGCGTTGGGACAGGGAGGGACCAGTACTTC.

The chain has TRBV19 and TRBJ1-1, with a weak D call TRBD1 (6 bases). Germline values: CDR1 LNHDA, CDR2 SQIVND (reference sequence). V lost 3 bases and J lost 5, with 13 bases in between. CDR3 size: 14 residues. CDR3: CASSIAGAGTEAFF. CDR3 DNA: TGTGCCAGTAGTATTGCGGGGGCGGGAACTGAAGCTTTCTTT.

This clone has a handful of counts. The rearrangement uses TRBV7-9 and TRBJ1-4; 9 nucleotides line up with TRBD1. The V gene's germline CDR1 is SEHNR and CDR2 FQNEAQ (reference sequence). The CDR3 has 15 amino acids. V lost 5 bases and J lost 8; bases outside the gene matches: 9. The CDR3 here is CASSLPGQGDEKLFF. CDR3 bases: TGTGCCAGCAGCCTCCCGGGACAGGGAGACGAAAAACTGTTTTTT.

The sample holds one count of this clone. V gene TRBV9 combines with J gene TRBJ1-4; no definite D call. V shed 1 base and J shed 0 bases, with 7 bases lying between them. CDR3 length: 15 amino acids. From germline, CDR1 is SGDLS and CDR2 YYNGEE. The CDR3 DNA reads TGTGCCAGCAGCGTAAGCGGGTCAACTAATGAAAAACTGTTTTTT. Protein sequence: CASSVSGSTNEKLFF.

This clone was seen only a few times. The chain combines TRBV19 with TRBJ1-5; no clear D. Germline CDR1 and CDR2: LNHDA and SQIVND (reference sequence). The CDR3 totals 15 residues. The germline V and J ends were trimmed by 3 bases and 0 bases, with 9 bases remaining between them. CDR3 sequence reads: CASSMKSYSNQPQHF. The CDR3 DNA follows: TGTGCCAGTAGTATGAAGAGTTATAGCAATCAGCCCCAGCATTTT.

This clone was picked up a small number of times. The chain is built from TRBV18 and TRBJ1-2; D not certain. Between the trimmed V and J ends, which lost 3 bases and 8 bases, there was a span of 22 bases. Germline lookup yields CDR1 KGHSH and CDR2 LQKENI. The CDR3 contains 16 residues. The CDR3 spells CASSPVREQSPWGYTF. CDR3 DNA sequence: TGTGCCAGCTCACCCGTTAGGGAGCAGTCACCTTGGGGCTACACCTTC.

This chain joins TRBV27 and TRBJ2-1; no clear D gene. Germline V lookup: CDR1 MNHEY, CDR2 SMNVEV (reference sequence). With 4 bases removed from V and 9 bases from J, the gap between germline ends came to 16 bases. The CDR3 extends over 14 amino acids. The CDR3 region is CASSSLTLFGEQFF. DNA of the CDR3: TGTGCCAGCAGTTCCCTCACCCTTTTCGGTGAGCAGTTCTTC.

The chain employs TRBV9 and TRBJ1-1; TRBD1 aligns across 9 bases. This CDR3 contains 14 residues. Germline CDR1 and CDR2: SGDLS and YYNGEE. J was trimmed by 7 bases and V by 6 bases; bases with no gene match: 10. CDR3 sequence (DNA): TGTGCCAGCACCAATCCCGGGACAGGGATTGAAGCTTTCTTT. This encodes CASTNPGTGIEAFF.

This clone came up a few times. J is TRBJ1-2 and V is TRBV27; a weak D match, TRBD1 (5 bases). Trimming left V 9 bases short and J 7 bases short, with 18 bases between. The CDR3 covers 13 residues. From germline, CDR1 is MNHEY and CDR2 SMNVEV (reference sequence). The CDR3 region has the DNA TGTGCCAGTGGGGCGGGGGGAGCACTTGGCTACACCTTC. Protein sequence: CASGAGGALGYTF.

As DNA, the CDR3 is TGTGCCAGCAGCTTGACTAGCGGGGATTACGAGCAGTACTTC. This encodes CASSLTSGDYEQYF. The chain joins TRBV7-6 to TRBJ2-7; 11 bases align to TRBD2. The CDR3 is 14 residues long. V trimming: 3 bases; J trimming: 4 bases; junction bases outside the gene matches: 2. Germline-derived CDR1 and CDR2 are SGHVS and FNYEAQ. Variable domain in full (rest from reference TRBV7-6 and TRBJ2-7): GAGVSQSPRYKVTKRGQDVALRCDPISGHVSLYWYRQALGQGPEFLTYFNYEAQQDKSGLPNDRFSAERPEGSISTLTIQRTEQRDSAMYRCASSLTSGDYEQYFGPGTRLTVT.

The chain couples TRBV27 to TRBJ2-7; TRBD1 matches at 11 bases. This CDR3 has 14 amino acids. The V gene end was trimmed by 6 bases and the J gene end by 2 bases; junction bases not matched to a gene: 3. Per germline, CDR1 MNHEY and CDR2 SMNVEV (reference sequence). Here the CDR3 DNA reads TGTGCCAGCAGGTGGACAGGGGGCCCCTACGAGCAGTACTTC. Translation: CASRWTGGPYEQYF.

This chain connects TRBV9 to TRBJ2-5; D is possibly TRBD2 (5 bases). Germline V gives CDR1 SGDLS, CDR2 YYNGEE. Trimming pared 0 bases from V and 2 bases from J, leaving 11 bases between. The CDR3 contains 15 residues. CDR3 nucleotide sequence: TGTGCCAGCAGCGTAGCGGGGTGGGGACAAGAGACCCAGTACTTC. This sequence encodes CASSVAGWGQETQYF.

This clone occurred once. This rearrangement joins TRBV11-3 to TRBJ2-3; 11 nucleotides agree with TRBD2. The CDR3 spans 18 residues. Germline CDR1 and CDR2: SGHNT and YENEEA. V lost 5 bases to trimming and J lost 5 bases; unmatched junction nucleotides: 15. The CDR3 coding sequence is TGTGCCAGCAGCCCCGGGGTCATAGCGGGAGGGCCCGGAGATACGCAGTATTTT. Protein: CASSPGVIAGGPGDTQYF.

This rearrangement joins TRBV27 to TRBJ2-7; the match to TRBD1 covers 10 bases. This CDR3 is 13 amino acids long. Losses at the gene ends were 4 bases for V and 6 bases for J; bases not matched to a gene: 3. Germline lookup yields CDR1 MNHEY and CDR2 SMNVEV (reference sequence). As DNA, the CDR3 is TGTGCCAGCAGTTCGACAGGGGGCATCGAGCAGTACTTC. Translation: CASSSTGGIEQYF.

Only a few counts were recorded for this clone. An end of the junction does not agree with germline; a read error may underlie this. The chain combines TRBV11-2 with TRBJ1-3; D perhaps matches TRBD1 (6 bases). Germline V gene lookup returns CDR1 SGHAT and CDR2 FQNNGV. This CDR3 is built from 14 residues. CDR3 nucleotide sequence: TGTGCCAGCAGCTTAGGAGGACAGCCAAACACCGTATGTTTT. Translation gives CASSLGGQPNTVCF.

In regard to this clone: Other DNA sequences within the sample encode an identical CDR3. The chain joins TRBV27 to TRBJ2-7; possibly TRBD2 for D (6 bases). Germline V gives CDR1 MNHEY, CDR2 SMNVEV (reference sequence). V was pared by 2 bases and J by 6 bases, with 8 bases between. The CDR3 runs to 12 residues. The CDR3 DNA reads TGTGCCAGCAGTTTAGGAGGGATCGAGCAGTACTTC. It specifies CASSLGGIEQYF.

V and J are TRBV2 and TRBJ1-1; 11 bases fit TRBD1. Germline CDR1 reads SNHLY; CDR2 reads FYNNEI. The CDR3 consists of 16 residues. Trimming removed 6 bases from V and 7 bases from J; junction bases left unmatched: 13. CDR3 DNA: TGTGCCAGCAGCACGTTCCGGGACAGGGGGTCGGGTGAAGCTTTCTTT. This encodes CASSTFRDRGSGEAFF.

The chain couples TRBV6-5 to TRBJ2-7; D unresolved. V shed 0 bases and J shed 7 bases, with 7 bases lying between them. From germline, CDR1 is MNHEY and CDR2 SVGAGI. The CDR3 is made up of 12 amino acids. The DNA of the CDR3 is TGTGCCAGCAGTTACTCGAACGGGGAGCAGTACTTC. Protein sequence: CASSYSNGEQYF.

The rearrangement links TRBV14 to TRBJ2-5, with D possibly being TRBD1 (6 bases). The CDR3 runs to 14 residues. V shed 3 bases and J shed 2 bases, with 10 bases lying between them. In germline, CDR1 is SGHDN, CDR2 FVKESK. CDR3 bases: TGTGCCAGCAGCCATGATGACAGGCAAGAGACCCAGTACTTC. Translated: CASSHDDRQETQYF.

The chain couples TRBV6-1 to TRBJ2-2; D is unresolved. The CDR3 totals 14 residues. V lost 7 bases and J lost 5, with 14 bases in between. From germline, CDR1 is MNHNS and CDR2 SASEGT. The chain's CDR3 is CASTHSSLTGELFF. The CDR3, as DNA: TGTGCCAGCACCCATTCCAGTTTGACCGGGGAGCTGTTTTTT.

This clone was seen just once. The chain joins TRBV27 to TRBJ2-5; D not certain. V lost 0 bases, J lost 1 base, and 6 bases lay in between. This CDR3 is 14 amino acids long. CDR1 MNHEY and CDR2 SMNVEV come from the germline V gene (reference sequence). CDR3 nucleotide sequence: TGTGCCAGCAGTTTATCGACGGGCCAAGAGACCCAGTACTTC. Translating it yields CASSLSTGQETQYF.

This chain links TRBV27 with TRBJ1-1; TRBD1 aligns across 7 bases. J lost 4 bases, V lost 5 bases, and 1 base had no gene match. The CDR3 totals 12 residues. Germline CDR1 MNHEY, CDR2 SMNVEV (reference sequence). CDR3 bases: TGTGCCAGCAGTCCAGGGGGCACTGAAGCTTTCTTT. Translating it yields CASSPGGTEAFF.

This clone was found once. The CDR3 here is CASSIAVWVRDLGDEQFF. CDR3 sequence (DNA): TGTGCCAGTAGTATAGCCGTATGGGTCCGGGACTTAGGGGATGAGCAGTTCTTC. The chain joins TRBV19 to TRBJ2-1; D is perhaps TRBD2 (6 bases). The CDR3 is 18 amino acids. The V end was cut by 1 base, the J end by 8 bases, with 24 bases between. Germline values: CDR1 LNHDA, CDR2 SQIVND (reference sequence). Full variable domain (missing parts from reference TRBV19 and TRBJ2-1): DGGITQSPKYLFRKEGQNVTLSCEQNLNHDAMYWYRQDPGQGLRLIYYSQIVNDFQKGDIAEGYSVSREKKESFPLTVTSAQKNPTAFYLCASSIAVWVRDLGDEQFFGPGTRLTVL.

The rearrangement uses TRBV27 and TRBJ2-1; tentatively, D is TRBD1 (5 bases). Deletions cut 8 bases from V and 0 bases from J, with 11 bases between. The CDR3 covers 14 residues. Looked up from germline, CDR1 is MNHEY and CDR2 is SMNVEV (reference sequence). The CDR3 reads CASGRDSSYNEQFF. In nucleotides, the CDR3 is TGTGCCAGCGGTAGAGACAGCTCCTACAATGAGCAGTTCTTC.